Each of the 30 T cell receptor beta chains below was sequenced from the same sample in a study of blood T cells in healthy people across ages. Through a sample-barcoded 5' primer and a J-beta primer mix, a second PCR was run for about 6 to 11 cycles. A single record per CDR3 protein comes from TCRdb applying MiXCR to the 5' RACE reads. The sample includes hundreds of thousands of distinct CDR3 sequences, 55% to 75% of them seen just once. Sequencing input: blood. The receptor set was obtained from a man aged 25 to 40 in good health.

This clonotype was counted only a few times. The J gene is TRBJ1-2, the V gene TRBV7-2; D is uncertain. The CDR3 spans 12 residues. Germline loops: CDR1 SGHTA, CDR2 FQGNSA. V was cut by 8 bases and J by 7 bases, with 14 bases left in between. The CDR3 loop reads CASGTLEGGYTF. DNA of the CDR3: TGTGCCAGCGGCACATTAGAAGGTGGCTACACCTTC.

This clonotype showed up just a few times. The gene calls are TRBV4-3 and TRBJ1-1; 7 bases map to TRBD1. Trimming removed 3 bases from V and 3 bases from J; junction bases left unmatched: 13. The CDR3 is made up of 17 amino acids. Germline CDR1 LGHNA, CDR2 YSLEER. The CDR3 is CASSQQWGAGGYTEAFF. In DNA, the CDR3 is TGCGCCAGCAGCCAGCAATGGGGGGCAGGGGGTTACACTGAAGCTTTCTTT.

The V and J genes are TRBV27 and TRBJ2-5, with a possible D match to TRBD1 (5 bases). Germline CDR1 reads MNHEY; CDR2 reads SMNVEV (reference sequence). The CDR3 spans 12 residues. The ends were cut back, 5 bases at V and 7 bases at J, with 11 bases in the middle. CDR3 nucleotide sequence: TGTGCCAGCAGTCAGGGCCGTGGGACCCAGTACTTC. It codes for CASSQGRGTQYF.

The chain joins TRBV25-1 to TRBJ2-3; D remains unclear. The CDR3 spans 12 residues. V lost 3 bases and J lost 2, with 3 bases in between. Germline V lookup: CDR1 MGHDK, CDR2 SYGVNS. The CDR3 DNA follows: TGTGCCAGCAGTGACTACACAGATACGCAGTATTTT. Residues: CASSDYTDTQYF.

The CDR3 protein is CASSSTPYRGLRYGYTF. The CDR3 DNA follows: TGTGCCAGCAGTTCTACGCCATACAGGGGGCTGCGATATGGCTACACCTTC. The chain has TRBV28 and TRBJ1-2, with TRBD1 matching 9 bases. The CDR3 sequence is 17 residues long. The J segment lost 5 bases and the V segment lost 4 bases, leaving 14 bases of the junction unmatched. Germline CDR1 is MDHEN and CDR2 is SYDVKM.

The V and J genes are TRBV9 and TRBJ1-1; D uncertain. Per the germline V gene, CDR1 is SGDLS and CDR2 is YYNGEE. The germline V and J ends were trimmed by 0 bases and 4 bases, with 7 bases remaining between them. This CDR3 spans 13 amino acids. In DNA form, the CDR3 reads TGTGCCAGCAGCGTAGGAACGATCACTGAAGCTTTCTTT. Translated, it gives CASSVGTITEAFF. Complete variable domain (other parts from reference TRBV9 and TRBJ1-1): DSGVTQTPKHLITATGQRVTLRCSPRSGDLSVYWYQQSLDQGLQFLIQYYNGEERAKGNILERFSAQQFPDLHSELNLSSLELGDSALYFCASSVGTITEAFFGQGTRLTVV.

The chain uses TRBV7-2 and TRBJ2-7; D is unresolved. CDR1 SGHTA and CDR2 FQGNSA come from the germline V gene. Trimming stripped 1 base from V and 3 bases from J, with 10 bases between. This CDR3 spans 14 amino acids. The CDR3 DNA reads as TGTGCCAGCAGCTTAGAGACCGCCTACTACGAGCAGTACTTC. Translation gives CASSLETAYYEQYF.

The chain is built from TRBV7-3 and TRBJ2-5, with TRBD2 identical over 8 bases. The CDR3 consists of 14 residues. The V segment lost 3 bases and the J segment 2 bases; nucleotides outside the gene matches: 2. Germline V CDR1 and CDR2: SGHTA, FQGTGA. The CDR3 spells CASSFSGAQETQYF. The CDR3 nucleotides read TGTGCCAGCAGCTTTAGCGGGGCACAAGAGACCCAGTACTTC.

In DNA form, the CDR3 reads TGTGCCAGCGGTCTGGGGGGGGTCTACGAGCAGTACTTC. Its protein is CASGLGGVYEQYF. The chain recombines TRBV6-1 with TRBJ2-4; TRBD2 matches 7 bases. The DNA end is a closer match to TRBJ2-7, so the J assignment may be wrong. CDR1 is MNHNS and CDR2 is SASEGT in the germline V gene. The CDR3 spans 13 residues.

The V gene is TRBV5-1, the J gene TRBJ2-7; D might be TRBD2 (5 bases). Trimming cost V 0 bases and J 6 bases, with 13 bases left between them. In germline, CDR1 is SGHRS, CDR2 YFSETQ. The CDR3 runs 14 residues. In nucleotides, the CDR3 is TGCGCCAGCAGCTTGGACCTCAGCGGTGGCGAGCAGTACTTC. Its protein is CASSLDLSGGEQYF.

There are a few counts of this clonotype. This chain uses TRBV7-2 with TRBJ2-1; 11 nucleotides align to TRBD2. The V and J ends lost 7 bases and 4 bases, in that order; junction bases with no gene match: 12. Germline V gene sequence: CDR1 SGHTA, CDR2 FQGNSA. The CDR3 is 17 residues long. This chain's CDR3 is CASTAEASGRPYNEQFF. The CDR3 DNA follows: TGTGCCAGCACCGCGGAGGCTAGCGGGAGGCCATACAATGAGCAGTTCTTC.

The rearrangement links TRBV12-3 or TRBV12-4 to TRBJ2-4; D is uncertain. V shed 9 bases and J shed 13 bases, with 22 bases lying between them. The CDR3 runs to 13 residues. The CDR3, as DNA: TGTGCCAGTTACCGGGCCCTAAGCTATCGGCAGTACTTC. Translating gives CASYRALSYRQYF.

The CDR3 protein is CASTQGNYGYTF. The CDR3 DNA sequence: TGTGCCAGCACCCAGGGTAACTATGGCTACACCTTC. The chain uses TRBV6-2 or TRBV6-3 and TRBJ1-2, with D possibly matching TRBD1 (5 bases). Germline CDR1 MNHEY, CDR2 SVGEGT. V was trimmed by 7 bases and J by 1 base, leaving 7 bases between them. The CDR3 spans 12 residues.

The genes are TRBV20-1 and TRBJ1-5, with D possibly TRBD1 on 5 matching bases. V lost 6 bases, J lost 7 bases, and 16 bases lay in between. The V gene's germline CDR1 is DFQATT and CDR2 SNEGSKA (reference sequence). The CDR3 totals 13 residues. CDR3 coding DNA: TGCAGTGCCCACCGGGGTGGGGGGCAGCCCCAGCATTTT. Translating it yields CSAHRGGGQPQHF.

This chain uses TRBV7-2 with TRBJ2-7, with 7 nucleotides matching TRBD2. The CDR3 spans 15 residues. V was pared by 1 base and J by 2 bases, with 5 bases of the junction left unmatched. Germline V gene sequence: CDR1 SGHTA, CDR2 FQGNSA. Here the CDR3 DNA reads TGTGCCAGCAGCTTAGGAAGCGGGGATCCCTACGAGCAGTACTTC. Translation: CASSLGSGDPYEQYF.

This clonotype has a handful of counts. The chain carries TRBV4-2 and TRBJ2-7; the match to TRBD2 covers 9 bases. The CDR3 spans 15 residues. The germline CDR1 and CDR2 sequences are LGHNA and YNFKEQ. With 2 bases clipped from V and 4 bases from J, the junction kept 6 bases outside the gene matches. CDR3 DNA sequence: TGTGCCAGCAGCCAAAATAGCGGGAGTCAATACGAGCAGTACTTC. It translates to CASSQNSGSQYEQYF.

The V and J genes are TRBV10-3 and TRBJ2-5; 8 bases fit TRBD1. The germline V gene has CDR1 ENHRY and CDR2 SYGVKD. Trimming cost V 2 bases and J 5 bases; bases outside gene matches: 13. This CDR3 is built from 17 residues. The CDR3 DNA is TGTGCCATCAGTGAGGCGGACAGGGACGCTAAAGGGGAGACCCAGTACTTC. The encoded protein is CAISEADRDAKGETQYF.

The chain uses TRBV29-1 and TRBJ2-3, with D hard to call. Deletions cut 4 bases from V and 1 base from J, with 6 bases between. The CDR3 is made up of 12 amino acids. Germline-derived CDR1 and CDR2 are SQVTM and ANQGSEA. CDR3: CSVVSGTDTQYF. DNA of the CDR3: TGCAGCGTTGTATCTGGCACAGATACGCAGTATTTT.

This chain uses TRBV5-1 with TRBJ2-6; D call uncertain. Trimming took off 4 bases at V and 0 bases at J, with 11 bases between the two ends. CDR1 is SGHRS and CDR2 is YFSETQ in the germline V gene. This CDR3 comprises 16 residues. The CDR3 loop reads CASSPRVASGANVLTF. For the CDR3, the DNA is TGCGCCAGCAGCCCCCGGGTCGCCTCTGGGGCCAACGTCCTGACTTTC.

As for this clonotype: Being one base from a much bigger clone, this may be a read error. CDR3 residues: CAWSEDPSNKSPLHF. The CDR3 bases are TGTGCCTGGAGTGAGGACCCGAGCAATAAGTCACCCCTCCACTTT. This chain connects TRBV30 to TRBJ1-6, with unresolved D. CDR1 is GTSNPN, CDR2 SVGIG, per germline (reference sequence). The CDR3 is 15 amino acids. Full variable domain (remainder filled in from reference TRBV30 and TRBJ1-6): SQTIHQWPATLVQPVGSPLSLECTVEGTSNPNLYWYRQAAGRGLQLLFYSVGIGQISSEVPQNLSASRPQDRQFILSSKKLLLSDSGFYLCAWSEDPSNKSPLHFGNGTRLTVT.

This rearrangement joins TRBV18 to TRBJ2-5; tentative D call: TRBD2 (5 bases). V lost 6 bases to trimming and J lost 1 base, with 15 bases between them. This CDR3 comprises 15 residues. Germline V gene lookup returns CDR1 KGHSH and CDR2 LQKENI. As DNA, the CDR3 is TGTGCCAGCTCGGAGAGGGCATCCGCCCAAGAGACCCAGTACTTC. It specifies CASSERASAQETQYF. Drawing the rest from reference TRBV18 and TRBJ2-5, the complete variable domain is NAGVMQNPRHLVRRRGQEARLRCSPMKGHSHVYWYRQLPEEGLKFMVYLQKENIIDESGMPKERFSAEFPKEGPSILRIQQVVRGDSAAYFCASSERASAQETQYFGPGTRLLVL.

Here the CDR3 DNA reads TGCAGGGCCAGACGTGATACGCAGTATTTT. It codes for CRARRDTQYF. The chain has TRBV20-1 and TRBJ2-3; D is undetermined. The CDR3 sequence is 10 residues long. Germline values: CDR1 DFQATT, CDR2 SNEGSKA (reference sequence).

The CDR3 DNA reads TGTGCCAGCAGCTTAGACCACAGGGGGAATGAGCAGTTCTTC. It yields the protein CASSLDHRGNEQFF. The V call is TRBV11-2, the J call TRBJ2-1, with 8 bases identical to TRBD1. CDR1 SGHAT and CDR2 FQNNGV come from the germline V gene. The length of the CDR3 is 14 residues. Trimming at V came to 0 bases and at J to 7 bases, leaving 2 bases not matched to a gene.

The chain is built from TRBV20-1 and TRBJ2-4; 8 bases map to TRBD2. This CDR3 comprises 13 residues. The germline V gene has CDR1 DFQATT and CDR2 SNEGSKA (reference sequence). Trimming took 7 bases from V and 13 from J; bases not matched to a gene: 15. The CDR3 DNA reads TGCAGTGTCCCGGGACTAGAATACGTTGAGCAGTACTTC. It translates to CSVPGLEYVEQYF.

This clonotype occurred a few times. The CDR3 DNA reads as TGCAGCGTTTCACACGGACTAGCGGGAGATGAGCAGTTCTTC. Translated: CSVSHGLAGDEQFF. The rearrangement uses TRBV29-1 and TRBJ2-1, with 13 positions matching TRBD2. The CDR3 has 14 amino acids. Per germline, CDR1 SQVTM and CDR2 ANQGSEA. With 5 bases clipped from V and 8 bases from J, the junction kept 6 bases outside the gene matches.

J is TRBJ2-3 and V is TRBV20-1; 7 bases align to TRBD1. J lost 5 bases, V lost 2 bases, and 7 bases had no gene match. In germline, CDR1 is DFQATT, CDR2 SNEGSKA (reference sequence). The CDR3 has 14 residues. CDR3 in DNA: TGCAGTGCTAGACGCCCTACAGGGGAAGATACGCAGTATTTT. Protein: CSARRPTGEDTQYF.

The chain combines TRBV13 with TRBJ2-1; D not resolved. TRBJ2-7 matches the DNA end more closely, so the J call is doubtful. The CDR3 length is 12 residues. Germline lookup yields CDR1 PRHDT and CDR2 FYEKMQ (reference sequence). The CDR3 DNA sequence: TGTGCCAGCAGCGGCCAACCTTCGGAGCAGTACTTC. Amino acid sequence: CASSGQPSEQYF.

J is TRBJ2-5 and V is TRBV5-1; D gene ambiguous. With 3 bases removed from V and 5 bases from J, the gap between germline ends came to 17 bases. The CDR3 runs to 15 residues. Germline CDR1 SGHRS, CDR2 YFSETQ. CDR3 DNA sequence: TGCGCCAGCAGCTGGGTTAAGATTTCAAGGGAGACCCAGTACTTC. It yields the protein CASSWVKISRETQYF.

This clonotype has more than one count but fewer than ten. V and J are TRBV10-3 and TRBJ2-5, with 11 bases matching TRBD2. Germline V CDR1 and CDR2: ENHRY, SYGVKD. The CDR3 extends over 13 amino acids. Losses at the gene ends were 7 bases for V and 2 bases for J; bases not matched to a gene: 0. CDR3 nucleotide sequence: TGTGCCATCACTAGCGGGGGGCAAGAGACCCAGTACTTC. Translating it yields CAITSGGQETQYF.

This clonotype was recorded a few times. The chain is built from TRBV5-1 and TRBJ1-2, with 7 bases lining up with TRBD1. Trimming removed 5 bases from V and 5 bases from J; junction bases left unmatched: 9. The CDR3 extends over 14 amino acids. Germline-derived CDR1 and CDR2 are SGHRS and YFSETQ. CDR3 nucleotide sequence: TGCGCCAGCAGGGAGTCAGGGGGAACATATGGCTACACCTTC. Translated, it gives CASRESGGTYGYTF.